This T cell receptor (beta chain) was profiled in a study of identical twins. Study observations and caveats: Models underestimated how often monozygotic twins shared out-of-frame TCR alpha. Invariant MAIT and iNKT cells could partly confound zero-insertion analyses.

V shed 7 bases, J shed 2 bases, and the junction held 8 bases outside the gene matches. Germline loops: CDR1 SGHRS, CDR2 YFSETQ. This CDR3 region has 15 residues. MiXCR was run by TCRdb on the 5' RACE reads, yielding one entry per CDR3 protein. The sample has approximately 700,000 distinct CDR3 sequences; 15% to 20% are singletons. This clonotype was seen only a few times. Antigen: not known. The sample was also linked to a second study, of T cells expressing NK-cell markers. In that study: Beta-chain profiling covered CD3+CD56+NKG2C+, CD3+CD56+NKG2C- and CD3+CD56-NKG2C+ sorted subsets. For four donors, these clonotypes were likewise the leading ones in the CD3+CD56-NKG2C+ fraction.

This TCR derives from a young woman in good health. The V gene is TRBV5-1, the J gene TRBJ2-5, with 10 bases aligning to TRBD1. Source material: PBMCs. The CDR3 sequence: CASRRDRGIQETQYF. The CDR3 region has the DNA TGCGCCAGCCGAAGGGACAGGGGAATTCAAGAGACCCAGTACTTC. The entire variable domain, with the rest obtained from reference TRBV5-1 and TRBJ2-5, is as follows: KAGVTQTPRYLIKTRGQQVTLSCSPISGHRSVSWYQQTPGQGLQFLFEYFSETQRNKGNFPGRFSGRQFSNSRSEMNVSTLELGDSALYLCASRRDRGIQETQYFGPGTRLLVL.